These T cell receptor beta chains were read from a single sample in a study of T-cell reconstitution after alpha-beta-depleted transplantation in children. TCRdb re-called the PCR reads through MiXCR, storing one row per CDR3 protein. The data contain about 460,000 distinct CDR3 sequences, over 9.5% of them singletons. The sequences come from PBMCs, collected before TCRalphabeta/CD19-depleted stem cell transplant. These receptors came from a child aged 2-15 years with inherited bone marrow failure, due to receive a stem cell transplant. The CDR3 runs from the conserved cysteine through the conserved F or W. D genes are given only for firm matches. Expanded clones are given a class, and other clones once, few, many or no size at all.

many | TRBJ1-5 | TRBV19 | . | TGTGCCAGTAGTAATTTTGGCAATCAGCCCCAGCATTTT | CASSNFGNQPQHF
few | TRBJ1-5 | TRBV5-6 | TRBD1 | TGTGCCAGCAGCTTCGGGACAGGGTATCAGCCCCAGCATTTT | CASSFGTGYQPQHF
many | TRBJ2-7 | TRBV4-1 | . | TGCGCCAGCAGCCAAGAGGGCCTCTACGCGTACGAGCAGTACTTC | CASSQEGLYAYEQYF
medium-sized | TRBJ1-1 | TRBV7-2 | . | TGTGCCAGCAGCTTAGTTTTGCTGGGTGACACTGAAGCTTTCTTT | CASSLVLLGDTEAFF
. | TRBJ2-3 | TRBV7-2 | TRBD2 | TGTGCCAGCAGCCTTAGACTAGCGGGAGGGAGCACAGATACGCAGTATTTT | CASSLRLAGGSTDTQYF
few | TRBJ1-5 | TRBV20-1 | . | TGCAGTGCTAGGTCCGGGGCCCGAAGCAATCAGCCCCAGCATTTT | CSARSGARSNQPQHF
many | TRBJ2-1 | TRBV27 | TRBD2 | TGTGCCAGCAGTTTGCCCGGACTAGCCGTCTCCTACAATGAGCAGTTCTTC | CASSLPGLAVSYNEQFF
. | TRBJ2-7 | TRBV6-2/TRBV6-3 | TRBD1 | TGTGCCAGCAGTTCGACAGGGGTCTCCTACGAGCAGTACTTC | CASSSTGVSYEQYF
. | TRBJ2-5 | TRBV7-9 | . | TGTGCCAGCAGCTTGACCCGGGGCATCAGAGAGACCCAGTACTTC | CASSLTRGIRETQYF
. | TRBJ2-7 | TRBV7-2 | TRBD1 | TGTGCCAGCAGCGGCGCCGGGACAGACTACGAGCAGTACTTC | CASSGAGTDYEQYF
many | TRBJ2-5 | TRBV30 | . | TGTGCCTGGACAGCCGCGGAGACCCAGTACTTC | CAWTAAETQYF
. | TRBJ2-1 | TRBV30 | . | TGTGCCTGGAGTGTAGGGGGGATCCTCAATGAGCAGTTCTTC | CAWSVGGILNEQFF
many | TRBJ2-1 | TRBV14 | TRBD2 | TGTGCCAGCAGCACCGGGACTAGCGGGAGAGTCTACAATGAGCAGTTCTTC | CASSTGTSGRVYNEQFF
few | TRBJ1-6 | TRBV5-6 | TRBD1 | TGTGCCAGCAGCGTTGAACTCACAGGGGCGGCCTCACCCCTCCACTTT | CASSVELTGAASPLHF
many | TRBJ2-2 | TRBV7-9 | . | TGTGCCAGCAGCCCTCGGCCTGCCGGGGAGCTGTTTTTT | CASSPRPAGELFF
few | TRBJ1-1 | TRBV5-6 | . | TGTGCCAGCAGCTTGGAGGTGGGTTGGTACACTGAAGCTTTCTTT | CASSLEVGWYTEAFF
many | TRBJ1-1 | TRBV7-9 | . | TGTGCCAGCAGATATACCGAAGGGACTGAAGCTTTCTTT | CASRYTEGTEAFF
few | TRBJ1-3 | TRBV20-1 | . | TGCAGTGCTCCCGCTGCTGACGGGCCCTTAATCAGAAACACCATATATTTT | CSAPAADGPLIRNTIYF
. | TRBJ2-2 | TRBV30 | TRBD2 | TGTGCCTGGGAGCGGGAGGGTCACACCGGGGAGCTGTTTTTT | CAWEREGHTGELFF
many | TRBJ2-3 | TRBV12-3/TRBV12-4 | TRBD2 | TGTGCCAGCATCTGGAGACTAGCGGGAGACGATACGCAGTATTTT | CASIWRLAGDDTQYF
many | TRBJ2-7 | TRBV10-2 | TRBD2 | TGCGCCAGCAGGGGTGGGACTAGCGGACTCTACGAGCAGTACTTC | CASRGGTSGLYEQYF
few | TRBJ2-7 | TRBV23-1 | TRBD1 | TGCGCCAGCAGTCAACAGGGGGCGTACTACGAGCAGTACTTC | CASSQQGAYYEQYF
many | TRBJ1-2 | TRBV30 | . | TGTGCCTGGAACCCCGACAGGCCGAGATATGGCTACACCTTC | CAWNPDRPRYGYTF
many | TRBJ2-7 | TRBV25-1 | . | TGTGCCAGCAGAGGAGAGGGCCCCTACGAGCAGTACTTC | CASRGEGPYEQYF
many | TRBJ2-2 | TRBV5-1 | . | TGCGCCAGCAGCTTGGTGTTTGGGGGTCGCACCGGGGAGCTGTTTTTT | CASSLVFGGRTGELFF